This T cell receptor beta chain was sequenced in a study of shared T cell receptors in the human thymus. Clones were sequenced by immunoSEQ multiplex PCR, and TCRdb holds only the in-frame ones, with some missing. The sample holds around 340,000 clones, about 95% seen once. Material for sequencing was thymocytes. This receptor was identified in a human donor.

The CDR3 reads CATSRDDRGPWGYGYTF. CDR3 DNA: TGTGCCACCAGCAGAGATGATAGGGGGCCCTGGGGCTATGGCTACACCTTC. The rearrangement joins TRBV15 to TRBJ1-2; 7 bases fit TRBD1. This CDR3 has 17 amino acids. Germline V gene lookup returns CDR1 LNHNV and CDR2 YYDKDF (reference sequence). V trimming: 0 bases; J trimming: 4 bases; junction bases outside the gene matches: 11.